The 31 T cell receptor beta chains presented below share a single source sample, sequenced in a study of molecular identifiers for immune sequencing clone quantification (dated by TCRdb to the late 2010s). Library construction relied on PCR. Sequenced using an Illumina HiSeq 4000. Using fastp trimming at Q25 and MiXCR clonotype assembly, TCRdb reanalyzed the public sequencing data and kept in-frame beta chains. Rows merge per CDR3 protein into single entries with the most common DNA and genes. Present in this sample are tens of thousands of distinct CDR3 sequences, 19% of which were seen just once. The ten most abundant clones make up approximately 1.5% of the sample. What was sequenced was naive CD8+ T cells from blood, with Jurkat cell RNA spiked in. This specimen's cell subset or site label, per the study, means: FACS-sorted CD8+CD4-CCR7+CD45RA+ naive T cells. The receptor set was obtained from a human donor in good health. Some libraries in this study had Jurkat cell RNA spiked in.

This clonotype came up many times. V usage is TRBV6-6 and J usage is TRBJ1-1; TRBD1 is a possible D gene (5 bases). This CDR3 comprises 15 residues. Germline assignment: CDR1 MNHNY and CDR2 SVGAGI (reference sequence). With 5 bases removed from V and 0 bases from J, the gap between germline ends came to 13 bases. The CDR3 DNA reads as TGTGCCAGCAGTACGGGGCCACTAGTGAACACTGAAGCTTTCTTT. This codes for CASSTGPLVNTEAFF.

The chain combines TRBV21-1 with TRBJ1-5. TRBV21-1 constitutes a pseudogene. CDR3 length: 16 residues. The DNA of the CDR3 is TGTGCCAGCAGCGAGTTACCTGGTTATAGCAATCAGCCCCAGCACTTT. Protein sequence: CASSELPGYSNQPQHF.

As to this clonotype: A read error is possible here, since a much larger clone lies one base away. The chain employs TRBV7-9 and TRBJ1-1; 7 positions match TRBD1. The V gene's germline CDR1 is SEHNR and CDR2 FQNEAQ (reference sequence). There are 12 residues in the CDR3. CDR3: CASSPGTDEASF. CDR3 coding DNA: TGTGCCAGCAGCCCCGGGACAGACGAAGCTTCCTTT.

In its sample, this clonotype was seen many times. This chain uses TRBV27 with TRBJ2-3; 9 bases align to TRBD2. CDR3 length: 15 amino acids. Germline CDR1 and CDR2: MNHEY and SMNVEV (reference sequence). J lost 1 base, V lost 6 bases, and 5 bases had no gene match. The DNA of the CDR3 is TGTGCCAGCAGCCATAGCGGGAGTGGCACAGATACGCAGTATTTT. This sequence encodes CASSHSGSGTDTQYF.

In this sample, this clonotype turned up a few times. This chain uses TRBV20-1 with TRBJ2-7, with TRBD2 matching 9 bases. The CDR3 contains 13 residues. The J segment lost 0 bases and the V segment lost 7 bases, leaving 4 bases of the junction unmatched. The germline V gene encodes CDR1 DFQATT and CDR2 SNEGSKA (reference sequence). The CDR3 DNA is TGCAGTGGAGATAGCGGGAGCTCCTACGAGCAGTACTTC. This translates into CSGDSGSSYEQYF.

The table lists this clonotype with many counts. V gene TRBV7-6 combines with J gene TRBJ2-1; 7 bases line up with TRBD2. Germline CDR1 SGHVS, CDR2 FNYEAQ. J gave up 0 bases and V 10 bases, and 9 bases lay outside the gene matches. The CDR3 is 15 residues long. The CDR3 spells CATREAGSSYNEQFF. The CDR3 DNA is TGTGCCACCCGGGAGGCTGGAAGCTCCTACAATGAGCAGTTCTTC.

A single count supports this clonotype. The chain employs TRBV5-1 and TRBJ2-7; D could derive from TRBD1 or TRBD2 (5 bases each). This CDR3 region has 15 residues. The V gene lost 5 bases and the J gene lost 2 bases, with 17 bases spanning the gap. Germline CDR1 is SGHRS and CDR2 is YFSETQ. CDR3 in DNA: TGCGCCAGCAGAATACTCGGGGCCTCTCCCTACGAGCAGTACTTC. It translates to CASRILGASPYEQYF. Using reference TRBV5-1 and TRBJ2-7 for the parts outside the CDR3, the full variable domain is KAGVTQTPRYLIKTRGQQVTLSCSPISGHRSVSWYQQTPGQGLQFLFEYFSETQRNKGNFPGRFSGRQFSNSRSEMNVSTLELGDSALYLCASRILGASPYEQYFGPGTRLTVT.

This clonotype was seen repeatedly, ten times or more. The V and J genes are TRBV7-9 and TRBJ2-3, with unresolved D. V lost 7 bases and J 0 bases, leaving 17 bases between the germline ends. The CDR3 runs to 16 residues. Per the germline V gene, CDR1 is SEHNR and CDR2 is FQNEAQ (reference sequence). CDR3 protein: CASTPPLTTSTDTQYF. Here the CDR3 DNA reads TGTGCCAGCACCCCCCCCCTGACCACTAGCACAGATACGCAGTATTTT.

This clonotype has a count of ten or more. The gene calls are TRBV27 and TRBJ1-5, with D uncertain. This CDR3 is 14 amino acids long. Germline V gives CDR1 MNHEY, CDR2 SMNVEV (reference sequence). Trimming stripped 7 bases from V and 2 bases from J, with 12 bases between. The CDR3 protein is CASMALVGNQPQHF. CDR3 nucleotides: TGTGCCAGCATGGCGCTAGTTGGCAATCAGCCCCAGCATTTT.

This clonotype has a handful of counts. The rearrangement uses TRBV19 and TRBJ2-2; 8 bases are shared with TRBD1. The CDR3 runs to 15 residues. The germline CDR1 and CDR2 sequences are LNHDA and SQIVND (reference sequence). J lost 1 base, V lost 5 bases, and 3 bases had no gene match. CDR3 region: CASSFGQGNTGELFF. The CDR3 region has the DNA TGTGCCAGTAGTTTCGGACAGGGGAACACCGGGGAGCTGTTTTTT.

This clonotype has only a few counts. This rearrangement joins TRBV15 to TRBJ2-7; D may be TRBD1 (6 bases). Trimming pared 3 bases from V and 0 bases from J, leaving 21 bases between. Germline V CDR1 and CDR2: LNHNV, YYDKDF (reference sequence). CDR3 length: 18 residues. CDR3 coding DNA: TGTGCCACCAGCAGTAGCAGGCCCATCGACAGGAGCTCCTACGAGCAGTACTTC. This translates into CATSSSRPIDRSSYEQYF.

This clonotype was seen more than once but under ten times. J is TRBJ1-1 and V is TRBV5-1; no reliable D call. CDR1 is SGHRS and CDR2 is YFSETQ in the germline V gene. V lost 5 bases and J lost 9, with 11 bases in between. This CDR3 has 11 residues. The CDR3 region is CASREVTKAFF. The CDR3 nucleotides read TGCGCCAGCAGGGAGGTGACTAAAGCTTTCTTT.

This clonotype was observed many times. Sequence at one end of the junction differs from germline and may be a read error. CDR3 nucleotides: TGTGCCATCAGAGAGTCGACACTGAGCTCCTACGAGCAGTACTTC. Translating it yields CAIRESTLSSYEQYF. The rearrangement links TRBV10-3 to TRBJ2-7; D gene unclear. CDR3 length: 15 amino acids. Germline values: CDR1 ENHRY, CDR2 SYGVKD.

On this clonotype itself: This could be a read error, since a much larger clone is one nucleotide away. This chain uses TRBV27 with TRBJ2-1, with TRBD2 as a possible D gene (6 bases). CDR3 length equals 15 residues. Germline values: CDR1 MNHEY, CDR2 SMNVEV (reference sequence). CDR3 sequence (DNA): TGTGCCAGCAGATTATCAGCGGGCCCCTACAATGAGCAGTTCTTC. It is translated as CASRLSAGPYNEQFF.

Ten or more counts support this clonotype. This chain uses TRBV15 with TRBJ1-5; D unresolved. Germline CDR1 and CDR2: LNHNV and YYDKDF (reference sequence). V lost 2 bases to trimming and J lost 0 bases, with 8 bases between them. The CDR3 covers 15 residues. The CDR3 region is CATSRLQDSNQPQHF. The CDR3 region has the DNA TGTGCCACCAGCAGATTGCAGGATAGCAATCAGCCCCAGCATTTT.

Many counts were recorded for this clonotype. The chain combines TRBV4-1 with TRBJ2-2; 11 bases map to TRBD2. V lost 3 bases and J lost 10; bases outside the gene matches: 7. The germline V gene encodes CDR1 MGHRA and CDR2 YSYEKL. CDR3 size: 15 residues. The CDR3 DNA reads as TGCGCCAGCAGCCAGGGACTAGCGGCCTTCGAGGAGCTGTTTTTT. Protein sequence: CASSQGLAAFEELFF.

This clonotype came up a few times. The chain is built from TRBV18 and TRBJ2-7; D call uncertain. Deletions cut 6 bases from V and 3 bases from J, with 18 bases between. Per the germline V gene, CDR1 is KGHSH and CDR2 is LQKENI. The CDR3 runs 15 residues. DNA of the CDR3: TGTGCCAGCTCGAACCTACAAGGGTGGGTCTACGAGCAGTACTTC. This sequence encodes CASSNLQGWVYEQYF.

The V and J genes are TRBV2 and TRBJ2-7; D gene unclear. Germline V lookup: CDR1 SNHLY, CDR2 FYNNEI. The CDR3 extends over 11 amino acids. Deletions cut 6 bases from V and 0 bases from J, with 3 bases between. Here the CDR3 DNA reads TGTGCCAGCAGGCTCTCCTACGAGCAGTACTTC. Amino acids: CASRLSYEQYF.

About this clonotype itself: With a much larger clone just one base away, this may be a read error. The J gene is TRBJ2-7, the V gene TRBV7-9; TRBD1 matches at 8 bases. Germline V gives CDR1 SEHNR, CDR2 FQNEAQ (reference sequence). The CDR3 runs to 14 residues. CDR3 DNA sequence: TGTACCAGCAGCCGGACAGGGTTAAGCTACGAGCAGTACTTC. It specifies CTSSRTGLSYEQYF.

In regard to this clonotype: A read error is possible here, since a much larger clone lies one base away. V and J are TRBV21-1 and TRBJ1-6; the D call in the table, TRBD1, was not verified against the DNA. TRBV21-1 is flagged as a pseudogene. The CDR3 runs 17 residues. Here the CDR3 DNA reads TGTGCCAGCAGCAAAGAAGTGGGGGGACAGTATAATTCACCCCTCCACTTT. Encoded protein: CASSKEVGGQYNSPLHF.

This clonotype was detected ten times or more. The V call is TRBV25-1, the J call TRBJ1-5; no reliable D call. V dropped 3 bases and J dropped 7 bases, with 10 bases sitting between them. Germline V gene data show CDR1 as MGHDK and CDR2 as SYGVNS. The CDR3 runs 13 residues. The CDR3 is CASSDTMGQPQHF. The CDR3, as DNA: TGTGCCAGCAGTGATACCATGGGGCAGCCCCAGCATTTT.

In its sample, this clonotype was seen many times. The genes are TRBV20-1 and TRBJ2-3; D is undetermined. V lost 1 base, J lost 6 bases, and 14 bases lay in between. CDR1 is DFQATT, CDR2 SNEGSKA, per germline (reference sequence). The CDR3 is made up of 14 amino acids. CDR3 sequence (DNA): TGCAGTGCTAGAGGTGCACCGGTAGGCGATACGCAGTATTTT. Translating gives CSARGAPVGDTQYF.

This chain joins TRBV5-6 and TRBJ2-7; no reliable D call. The CDR3 extends over 11 amino acids. Germline V gene lookup returns CDR1 SGHDT and CDR2 YYEEEE. Trimming pared 1 base from V and 5 bases from J, leaving 4 bases between. The CDR3 nucleotides read TGTGCCAGCAGCTTGCTCCACGAGCAGTACTTC. Translating gives CASSLLHEQYF. Filled out from reference TRBV5-6 and TRBJ2-7, the complete variable domain reads DAGVTQSPTHLIKTRGQQVTLRCSPKSGHDTVSWYQQALGQGPQFIFQYYEEEERQRGNFPDRFSGHQFPNYSSELNVNALLLGDSALYLCASSLLHEQYFGPGTRLTVT.

About this clonotype: This could be a read error, since a much larger clone is one nucleotide away. This likely comes from a read error, as the CDR3 has no conserved phenylalanine or tryptophan at its end. The chain couples TRBV5-1 to TRBJ2-5, with D perhaps matching TRBD1 or TRBD2 (5 bases each). Trimming stripped 3 bases from V and 5 bases from J, with 5 bases between. Germline lookup yields CDR1 SGHRS and CDR2 YFSETQ. The CDR3 sequence is 11 residues long. In nucleotides, the CDR3 is TGCGCCAGCAGCTGGGGGGAGACCCAGTACCTC. Residues: CASSWGETQYL.

This clonotype was recorded at least ten times. This chain connects TRBV20-1 to TRBJ2-3; tentatively, D is TRBD2 (5 bases). V was clipped by 2 bases and J by 3 bases, with 15 bases between them. Germline V lookup: CDR1 DFQATT, CDR2 SNEGSKA (reference sequence). This CDR3 spans 15 amino acids. This CDR3 reads CSARPTGSGTDTQYF. Written as DNA, the CDR3 is TGCAGTGCTAGACCCACGGGGTCTGGTACAGATACGCAGTATTTT.

This clonotype was recorded at least ten times. This chain links TRBV6-5 with TRBJ2-3; perhaps TRBD1 as D (6 bases). Between the trimmed V and J ends, which lost 4 bases and 0 bases, there was a span of 11 bases. The germline V gene has CDR1 MNHEY and CDR2 SVGAGI. The CDR3 contains 15 residues. DNA of the CDR3: TGTGCCAGCAGTTCCACAGGGTTCAGCACAGATACGCAGTATTTT. Residues: CASSSTGFSTDTQYF.

This clonotype came up many times. DNA of the CDR3: TGTGCCAGCAGTGAAGCGCTTCGGAAGGTTGGGTCAGTCTATGGCTACACCTTC. This sequence encodes CASSEALRKVGSVYGYTF. This chain connects TRBV6-1 to TRBJ1-2, with no clear D. CDR1 and CDR2 (germline): MNHNS, SASEGT. Trimming removed 0 bases at V and 4 bases at J, with 21 bases between. CDR3 length equals 18 residues.

This clonotype was observed at least ten times. The chain carries TRBV7-8 and TRBJ2-7; tentative D call: TRBD2 (7 bases). This CDR3 spans 15 amino acids. The ends were cut back, 5 bases at V and 3 bases at J, with 17 bases in the middle. Germline-derived CDR1 and CDR2 are SGHVS and FQNEAQ. CDR3 sequence (DNA): TGTGCCAGCAGCCGTGGGGGGGCCGCGTACTACGAGCAGTACTTC. This translates into CASSRGGAAYYEQYF.

This clonotype was found many times. J is TRBJ2-5 and V is TRBV6-5, with TRBD2 matching over 11 bases. This CDR3 is built from 20 residues. The trim removed 0 bases at V and 1 base at J, leaving 13 bases unmatched. Germline CDR1 is MNHEY and CDR2 is SVGAGI. CDR3 in DNA: TGTGCCAGCAGTTACTCGAGTACGCTCCTAGCGGGAGGCGTCCAAGAGACCCAGTACTTC. Protein sequence: CASSYSSTLLAGGVQETQYF.

On this clonotype: A read error is possible here, since a much larger clone lies one base away. The J gene is TRBJ2-3, the V gene TRBV7-9, with D unresolved. The ends were cut back, 5 bases at V and 4 bases at J, with 7 bases in the middle. Germline V CDR1 and CDR2: SEHNR, FQNEAQ (reference sequence). The CDR3 extends over 12 amino acids. The CDR3 DNA is TGTGCCAGCAGCCTCCTCGCAGATACGCAGTATTTT. It specifies CASSLLADTQYF.

This clonotype was observed many times. The chain uses TRBV9 and TRBJ2-3, with TRBD2 matching 11 bases. Germline assignment: CDR1 SGDLS and CDR2 YYNGEE. V was clipped by 0 bases and J by 3 bases; unmatched bases: 0. This CDR3 spans 15 amino acids. For the CDR3, the DNA is TGTGCCAGCAGCGTAGGGACTAGCGGGACAGATACGCAGTATTTT. This codes for CASSVGTSGTDTQYF. The full variable domain, rest sourced from reference TRBV9 and TRBJ2-3, is DSGVTQTPKHLITATGQRVTLRCSPRSGDLSVYWYQQSLDQGLQFLIQYYNGEERAKGNILERFSAQQFPDLHSELNLSSLELGDSALYFCASSVGTSGTDTQYFGPGTRLTVL.